Detailed here is one T cell receptor beta chain. Its target is unknown. The data originate from a study of monozygotic twins with inflammatory bowel disease. Points from the study as a whole: The inverse Simpson measure of TCRbeta diversity was lower in IBD patients than in healthy co-twins.

The CDR3 totals 15 residues. TCRdb re-called the 5' RACE reads and shows each CDR3 protein once, DNA omitted. In total, the table holds more than 300,000 distinct CDR3 sequences. The sequence derives from a human donor with ulcerative colitis or Crohn's disease, or a healthy co-twin of an affected twin (not recorded which). Specimen: blood. This sequence joins TRBV12-3 or TRBV12-4 and TRBJ2-3; TCRdb reports TRBD1, a call that lacks DNA to check it against. This CDR3 reads CASILSGGFTDTQYF.